This is a list of T cell receptor beta chains from one sample in a study of cytomegalovirus exposure and HLA in healthy donors. Method: immunoSEQ multiplex PCR; TCRdb's copy keeps in-frame clones and lacks some. The profile covers approximately 190,000 clones, with roughly 80% appearing a single time and roughly 6.7% taken by the ten largest. Material: PBMCs. The receptors derive from a man aged 40-55 years in good health and CMV-seropositive. Both conserved end residues are part of each CDR3. Fields, in order: CDR3 DNA, CDR3 protein, clone size, J gene, V gene, D gene. A D gene is named only where the DNA matches it firmly. The size field is filled for only some rows; it gives once, few, many or a size class.

DNA: TGTGCCATCAGTCCGGGACACCAGAACACCGGGGAGCTGTTTTTT
CDR3: CAISPGHQNTGELFF
size: NA
J: TRBJ2-2
V: TRBV10-3
D: NA

DNA: TGTGCCAGCAGCTTGGGGGACACATCCATGAACACTGAAGCTTTCTTT
CDR3: CASSLGDTSMNTEAFF
size: NA
J: TRBJ1-1
V: TRBV5-8
D: NA

DNA: TGTGCCAGCAGCTTAGCCCCGGGGGGCTCTTTCAGAGATACGCAGTATTTT
CDR3: CASSLAPGGSFRDTQYF
size: NA
J: TRBJ2-3
V: TRBV11-2
D: NA

DNA: TGTGCCAGCAGCCAAACCGGGACAGATGAAAAACTGTTTTTT
CDR3: CASSQTGTDEKLFF
size: NA
J: TRBJ1-4
V: TRBV14
D: TRBD1

DNA: TGCGCCAGCAGCAAAAGCGGGACTAGCACAGATACGCAGTATTTT
CDR3: CASSKSGTSTDTQYF
size: NA
J: TRBJ2-3
V: TRBV5-1
D: TRBD2

DNA: TGTGCCAGTAGTACTAGGGAGACCTACGAGCAGTACTTC
CDR3: CASSTRETYEQYF
size: NA
J: TRBJ2-7
V: TRBV19
D: NA

DNA: TGTGCCAGCAGCCTGACAGGGGAAGAGACCCAGTACTTC
CDR3: CASSLTGEETQYF
size: NA
J: TRBJ2-5
V: TRBV6-5
D: TRBD1

DNA: TGTGCCAGCAGCCAAGCTGGGTCAGCGGGGCTATGGGAGCAGTACTTC
CDR3: CASSQAGSAGLWEQYF
size: NA
J: TRBJ2-7
V: TRBV14
D: TRBD2

DNA: TGTGCCAGCAGTGCTGACAGGCCTAACAATCAGCCCCAGCATTTT
CDR3: CASSADRPNNQPQHF
size: NA
J: TRBJ1-5
V: TRBV6-6
D: NA

DNA: TGTGCCAGCGCCCAGGGATTGGAGCAGTACTTC
CDR3: CASAQGLEQYF
size: NA
J: TRBJ2-7
V: TRBV27
D: NA

DNA: TGTGCCAGCAGCTCACAGGGTAGCTACGAGCAGTACTTC
CDR3: CASSSQGSYEQYF
size: NA
J: TRBJ2-7
V: TRBV4-2
D: NA

DNA: TGCGCCAGCAGCCAAGGGACAGCCTATAATTCACCCCTCCACTTT
CDR3: CASSQGTAYNSPLHF
size: NA
J: TRBJ1-6
V: TRBV4-1
D: NA

DNA: TGCGCCAGCAGCCAAGAGTTCTTGGACAGGGTTGGCTACACCTTC
CDR3: CASSQEFLDRVGYTF
size: NA
J: TRBJ1-2
V: TRBV4-3
D: TRBD1

DNA: TGTGCCAGCAGCTCAGGGACTAGCGGGGTTCAAGAGACCCAGTACTTC
CDR3: CASSSGTSGVQETQYF
size: few
J: TRBJ2-5
V: TRBV11-2
D: TRBD2

DNA: TGTGCCAGCAGTGAAAGGGACAGGGGGACGTTGGCCCAGCATTTT
CDR3: CASSERDRGTLAQHF
size: NA
J: TRBJ1-5
V: TRBV6-1
D: TRBD1

DNA: TGTGCCAGCAGCGCAGGACTAGCGGGGGGAGGAGAGACCCAGTACTTC
CDR3: CASSAGLAGGGETQYF
size: NA
J: TRBJ2-5
V: TRBV7-3
D: TRBD2

DNA: TGTTCCAGCACAGGGGGGTCCGAGCAGTACTTC
CDR3: CSSTGGSEQYF
size: NA
J: TRBJ2-7
V: TRBV7-9
D: TRBD1

DNA: TGTGCCAGCAGCTCAACAGGGGGAGTCTCTGGAAACACCATATATTTT
CDR3: CASSSTGGVSGNTIYF
size: NA
J: TRBJ1-3
V: TRBV11-2
D: TRBD1

DNA: TGCGCCAGCAGCCAAGAGCTGCGGGGGGCCTACAATGAGCAGTTCTTC
CDR3: CASSQELRGAYNEQFF
size: once
J: TRBJ2-1
V: TRBV4-3
D: TRBD2

DNA: TGTGCCAGCAGCGTAGACGGGGAAATTACCTACGAGCAGTACTTC
CDR3: CASSVDGEITYEQYF
size: NA
J: TRBJ2-7
V: TRBV9
D: NA